The 12 T cell receptor beta chains below all came from one sample that was sequenced in a study of blood T cells in healthy people across ages. Together with a sample-barcoded 5' primer, a J-beta primer mix was included in a second PCR lasting roughly 6 to 12 cycles. TCRdb reprocessed the 5' RACE reads via MiXCR and lists one record per CDR3 protein. The table records over 1,500,000 distinct CDR3 sequences, around half of them present only once. Sequencing used blood. The source of these receptors is a woman aged 40 to 50 in good health.

This chain connects TRBV7-9 to TRBJ1-2; D not resolved. Trimming cost V 0 bases and J 4 bases, with 9 bases left between them. Germline assignment: CDR1 SEHNR and CDR2 FQNEAQ (reference sequence). The CDR3 loop spans 14 amino acids. CDR3 protein: CASSLAEQLYGYTF. In DNA form, the CDR3 reads TGTGCCAGCAGCTTAGCTGAACAGCTCTATGGCTACACCTTC.

The rearrangement joins TRBV3-1 to TRBJ1-2; TRBD1 aligns across 8 bases. The junction had 7 bases not matched to a gene; V was cut back by 4 bases and J by 3 bases. The CDR3 has 15 amino acids. The V gene's germline CDR1 is LGHDT and CDR2 YNNKEL (reference sequence). The CDR3 sequence is CASSRWTGKDYGYTF. The CDR3 region has the DNA TGTGCCAGCAGCCGCTGGACAGGGAAGGACTATGGCTACACCTTC.

The chain combines TRBV29-1 with TRBJ2-5; D is unresolved. The CDR3 length is 12 residues. The V end lost 3 bases, the J end lost 4 bases, and 9 bases lay between the germline ends. The V gene's germline CDR1 is SQVTM and CDR2 ANQGSEA. DNA of the CDR3: TGCAGCGTTGAGTGGACGGGAGAGACCCAGTACTTC. Translated: CSVEWTGETQYF.

CDR3 in amino acids: CASSVEGFWNSPLHF. DNA of the CDR3: TGTGCCAGCAGCGTAGAAGGGTTCTGGAATTCACCCCTCCACTTT. The rearrangement uses TRBV9 and TRBJ1-6; D gene ambiguous. The germline gives CDR1 SGDLS, CDR2 YYNGEE. The V end was cut by 0 bases, the J end by 7 bases, with 11 bases between. The CDR3 length is 15 residues.

The V gene is TRBV20-1, the J gene TRBJ2-3; D is unresolved. CDR1 and CDR2 (germline): DFQATT, SNEGSKA (reference sequence). The V gene lost 2 bases and the J gene lost 2 bases, with 11 bases spanning the gap. The CDR3 runs 14 residues. In DNA form, the CDR3 reads TGCAGTGCTAGACTATACGCGTTCACAGATACGCAGTATTTT. It translates to CSARLYAFTDTQYF.

The V call is TRBV7-2, the J call TRBJ2-1; D is unclear. Germline V gives CDR1 SGHTA, CDR2 FQGNSA. Trimming shortened V by 2 bases and J by 4 bases, and 12 bases separated the two germline ends. CDR3 length: 15 amino acids. The CDR3: CASSLRGRSYNEQFF. The CDR3 bases are TGTGCCAGCAGCTTAAGAGGTCGGTCTTACAATGAGCAGTTCTTC.

This chain joins TRBV11-2 and TRBJ2-4; D gene uncertain. This CDR3 comprises 13 residues. Trimming shortened V by 2 bases and J by 7 bases, and 9 bases separated the two germline ends. Germline loops: CDR1 SGHAT, CDR2 FQNNGV. CDR3 in amino acids: CASSLNIRNIQYF. The CDR3 bases are TGTGCCAGCAGCTTAAATATTCGGAACATTCAGTACTTC.

This CDR3 reads CASQLAGEYNEQFF. The CDR3 DNA reads TGTGCCAGTCAACTAGCGGGAGAGTACAATGAGCAGTTCTTC. The chain combines TRBV6-2 or TRBV6-3 with TRBJ2-1; TRBD2 matches 11 bases. CDR1 is MNHEY, CDR2 SVGEGT, per germline. The V gene end was trimmed by 9 bases and the J gene end by 4 bases; junction bases not matched to a gene: 5. The CDR3 sequence is 14 residues long.

The chain employs TRBV11-2 and TRBJ2-3; 9 positions match TRBD2. J was trimmed by 2 bases and V by 3 bases; bases with no gene match: 9. The CDR3 is 17 residues long. Germline-derived CDR1 and CDR2 are SGHAT and FQNNGV. CDR3 amino acids: CASSLGWGLAVTDTQYF. In DNA, the CDR3 is TGTGCCAGCAGCTTGGGTTGGGGACTAGCTGTCACAGATACGCAGTATTTT.

The gene calls are TRBV3-1 and TRBJ1-3; D call uncertain. Trimming left V 0 bases short and J 7 bases short, with 4 bases between. This CDR3 contains 12 residues. Germline CDR1 reads LGHDT; CDR2 reads YNNKEL (reference sequence). In DNA, the CDR3 is TGTGCCAGCAGCCAAGATGAGAACACCATATATTTT. This sequence encodes CASSQDENTIYF.

J is TRBJ2-7 and V is TRBV10-2; possible D gene TRBD2, 7 bases. The DNA end lines up better with TRBJ2-5; the J call may be wrong. This CDR3 is built from 16 residues. The germline CDR1 and CDR2 sequences are WSHSY and SAAADI. The CDR3 protein is CASSESARGGRGTQYF. As DNA, the CDR3 is TGCGCCAGCAGTGAGTCGGCGAGGGGGGGCCGTGGGACCCAGTACTTC.

This clonotype was detected only a few times. V gene TRBV20-1 combines with J gene TRBJ2-6; the D gene is possibly TRBD2 (5 bases). The CDR3 runs to 15 residues. V dropped 0 bases and J dropped 1 base, with 7 bases sitting between them. In germline, CDR1 is DFQATT, CDR2 SNEGSKA (reference sequence). The CDR3 nucleotides are TGCAGTGCTAGAGAATCGGGGTCTGGGGCCAACGTCCTGACTTTC. Encoded protein: CSARESGSGANVLTF.